This T cell receptor (beta chain) was recorded in a study of cytomegalovirus exposure and HLA in healthy donors. The overall study: A later analysis reported the same platform for the 90 to 150 validation repertoires and the 650 to 750 first-cohort repertoires. The study's findings and limits: According to a subsequent analysis, TCR clusters identified in the first cohort showed a tendency to co-occur across the approximately 110 validation repertoires. Most TCR sequences were seen very rarely across donors, but some public TCRs occurred in many.

On this clone itself: Its antigen is unidentified.

The length of the CDR3 is 14 residues. Germline lookup yields CDR1 SGDLS and CDR2 YYNGEE. Unmatched junction bases numbered 6, after V lost 7 bases and J lost 1 base. Assay: immunoSEQ multiplex PCR; the TCRdb copy retains only in-frame clones and omits some. The repertoire holds over 200,000 clones, with 85% to 90% as singletons. This receptor was obtained from a woman aged 18-29 years in good health and CMV-seronegative. The sequencing input was PBMCs. This sequence joins TRBV9 and TRBJ2-3, with 7 bases lining up with TRBD1. CDR3 loop: CASGKTGGTDTQYF. The DNA of the CDR3 is TGTGCCAGCGGGAAAACAGGGGGCACAGATACGCAGTATTTT.